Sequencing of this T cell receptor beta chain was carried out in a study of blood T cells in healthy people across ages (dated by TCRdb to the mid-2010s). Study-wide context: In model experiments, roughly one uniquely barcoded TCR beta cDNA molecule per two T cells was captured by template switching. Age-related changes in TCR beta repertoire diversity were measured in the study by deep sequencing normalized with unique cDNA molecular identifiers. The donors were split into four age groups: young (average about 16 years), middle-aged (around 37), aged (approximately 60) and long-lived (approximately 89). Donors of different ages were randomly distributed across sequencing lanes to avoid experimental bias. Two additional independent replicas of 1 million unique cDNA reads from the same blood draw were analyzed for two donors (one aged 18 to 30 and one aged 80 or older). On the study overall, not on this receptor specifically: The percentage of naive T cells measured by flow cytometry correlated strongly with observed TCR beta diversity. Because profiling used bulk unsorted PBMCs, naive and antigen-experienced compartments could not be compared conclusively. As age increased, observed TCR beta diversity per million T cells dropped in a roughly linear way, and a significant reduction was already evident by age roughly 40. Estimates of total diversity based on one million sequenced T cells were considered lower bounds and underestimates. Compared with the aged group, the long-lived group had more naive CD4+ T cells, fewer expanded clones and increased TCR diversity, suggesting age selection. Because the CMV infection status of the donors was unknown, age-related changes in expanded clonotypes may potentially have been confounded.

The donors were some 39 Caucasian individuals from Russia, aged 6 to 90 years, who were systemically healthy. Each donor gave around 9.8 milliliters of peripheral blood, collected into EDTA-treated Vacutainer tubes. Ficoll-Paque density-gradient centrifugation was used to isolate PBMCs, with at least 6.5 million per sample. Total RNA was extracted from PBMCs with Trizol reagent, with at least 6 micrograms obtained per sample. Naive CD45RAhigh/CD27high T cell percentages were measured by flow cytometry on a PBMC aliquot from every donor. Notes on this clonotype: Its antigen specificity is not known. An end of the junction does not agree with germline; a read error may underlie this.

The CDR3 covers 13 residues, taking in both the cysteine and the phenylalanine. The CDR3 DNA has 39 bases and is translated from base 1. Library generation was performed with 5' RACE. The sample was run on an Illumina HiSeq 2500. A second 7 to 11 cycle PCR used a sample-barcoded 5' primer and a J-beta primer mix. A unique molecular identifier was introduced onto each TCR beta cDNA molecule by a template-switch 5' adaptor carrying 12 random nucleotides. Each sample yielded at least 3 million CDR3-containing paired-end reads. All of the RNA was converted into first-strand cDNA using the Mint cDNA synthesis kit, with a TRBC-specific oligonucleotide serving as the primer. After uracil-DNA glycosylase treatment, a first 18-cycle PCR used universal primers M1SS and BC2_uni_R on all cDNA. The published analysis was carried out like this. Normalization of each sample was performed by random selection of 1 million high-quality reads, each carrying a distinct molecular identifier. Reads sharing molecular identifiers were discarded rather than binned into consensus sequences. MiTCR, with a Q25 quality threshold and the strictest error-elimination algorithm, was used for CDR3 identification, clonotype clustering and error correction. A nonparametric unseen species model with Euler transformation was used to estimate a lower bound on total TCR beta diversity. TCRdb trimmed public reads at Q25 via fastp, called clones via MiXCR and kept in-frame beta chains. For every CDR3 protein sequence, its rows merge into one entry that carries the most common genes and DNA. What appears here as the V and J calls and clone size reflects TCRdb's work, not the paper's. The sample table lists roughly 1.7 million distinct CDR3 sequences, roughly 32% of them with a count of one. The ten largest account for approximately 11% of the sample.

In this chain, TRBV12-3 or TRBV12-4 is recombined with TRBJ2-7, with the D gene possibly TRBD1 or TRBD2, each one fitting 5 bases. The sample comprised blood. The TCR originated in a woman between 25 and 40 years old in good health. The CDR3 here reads CASRPGRYYERYF. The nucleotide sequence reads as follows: TGTGCCAGCAGACCGGGACGGTACTACGAGCGGTACTTC.